This T cell receptor (beta chain) was recorded in a study of identical twins. Study-wide points: Sequences that were out-of-frame, alpha and twin-shared displayed an excess of low generation probability. Analyses based on zero insertions could be partly confounded by invariant MAIT and iNKT cells.

Unique molecular identifiers were present on the cDNA, which also gained a universal primer site by template switching. TCRdb fed the 5' RACE reads into MiXCR, producing one record per CDR3 protein. The profile shows approximately 600,000 distinct CDR3 sequences, around 7.4% of them singletons. This clonotype occurred a few times. No antigen is known for it. Trimming removed 6 bases from V and 5 bases from J; junction bases left unmatched: 9. The CDR3 is 15 residues long. These data were likewise used in another study, on yellow fever vaccine responses in identical twins.

The chain recombines TRBV12-3 or TRBV12-4 with TRBJ2-2, with 7 bases that match TRBD2. Sequenced: PBMCs. The TCR sequence derives from a woman aged 18-35 years in good health. The CDR3 DNA reads as TGTGCCAGCAGAATGGCGGGACTAACTACCGGGGAGCTGTTTTTT. It is translated as CASRMAGLTTGELFF.